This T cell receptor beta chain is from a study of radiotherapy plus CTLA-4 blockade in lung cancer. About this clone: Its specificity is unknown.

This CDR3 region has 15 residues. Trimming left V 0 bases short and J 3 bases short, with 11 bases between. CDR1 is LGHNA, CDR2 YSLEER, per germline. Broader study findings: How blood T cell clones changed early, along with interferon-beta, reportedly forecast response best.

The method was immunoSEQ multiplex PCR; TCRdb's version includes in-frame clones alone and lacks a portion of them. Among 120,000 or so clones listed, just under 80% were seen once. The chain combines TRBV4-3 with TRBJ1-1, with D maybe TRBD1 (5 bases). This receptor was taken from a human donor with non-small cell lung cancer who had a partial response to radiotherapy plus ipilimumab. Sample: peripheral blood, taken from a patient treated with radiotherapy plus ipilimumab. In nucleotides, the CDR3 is TGCGCCAGCAGCCAAGATCCGCAGGGTGACACTGAAGCTTTCTTT. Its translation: CASSQDPQGDTEAFF.